The next 28 T cell receptor beta chains were all read from a single sample in a study of spatial heterogeneity in lung cancer. No antigen has been identified for these receptors. Notes on the study in general: In tumors, expanded intratumoral alpha and beta TCR counts tracked mutation counts.

Via MiXCR, TCRdb re-called the 5' RACE reads, giving one row per CDR3 protein. The data show a few thousand distinct CDR3 sequences, about 16% seen once. As for time point: sample taken at primary tumor resection. Source: lung tumor tissue, taken at surgery. These receptors came from a male donor with early-stage non-small cell lung cancer.

This clonotype is large by share. Written as DNA, the CDR3 is TGCAGTGCTAGGCGGGGGCTAGAGACCCAGTACTTC. Translating it yields CSARRGLETQYF. V gene TRBV20-1 combines with J gene TRBJ2-5; possible D gene TRBD2, 7 bases. Looked up from germline, CDR1 is DFQATT and CDR2 is SNEGSKA (reference sequence). The germline V and J ends were trimmed by 3 bases and 4 bases, with 9 bases remaining between them. The CDR3 has 12 amino acids.

This clonotype ranks as medium-sized. The genes are TRBV6-1 and TRBJ2-3; D is undetermined. Trimming pared 5 bases from V and 5 bases from J, leaving 11 bases between. In germline, CDR1 is MNHNS, CDR2 SASEGT. The CDR3 contains 13 residues. The CDR3 coding sequence is TGTGCCAGCAGTTTAGGTTCTGGAGATACGCAGTATTTT. Translating gives CASSLGSGDTQYF.

The chain employs TRBV27 and TRBJ2-1, with D perhaps matching TRBD2 (6 bases). The V and J ends lost 2 bases and 7 bases respectively, with 15 bases between them. The CDR3 covers 15 residues. Germline CDR1 reads MNHEY; CDR2 reads SMNVEV (reference sequence). CDR3 DNA sequence: TGTGCCAGCAGTTTAGGGGGAGGCGCGTGGAATGAGCAGTTCTTC. Protein: CASSLGGGAWNEQFF.

This clonotype is classed as medium-sized (0.01 to 0.1%). J is TRBJ2-2 and V is TRBV18; the D call may be TRBD1 or TRBD2 (5 bases each). Trimming removed 0 bases at V and 4 bases at J, with 12 bases between. The CDR3 length is 16 residues. CDR1 is KGHSH and CDR2 is LQKENI in the germline V gene. The CDR3 DNA reads as TGTGCCAGCTCACCACCGTCGGGACCAGGCACCGGGGAGCTGTTTTTT. This sequence encodes CASSPPSGPGTGELFF.

The V call is TRBV7-2, the J call TRBJ2-7, with a tentative D call TRBD2 (5 bases). Trimming stripped 5 bases from V and 6 bases from J, with 23 bases between. Per the germline V gene, CDR1 is SGHTA and CDR2 is FQGNSA. The CDR3 loop spans 16 amino acids. Here the CDR3 reads CASSPAYPGMGTEQYF. CDR3 DNA sequence: TGTGCCAGCAGCCCAGCCTACCCGGGAATGGGAACCGAGCAGTACTTC.

This rearrangement joins TRBV7-2 to TRBJ2-1, with D possibly being TRBD1 or TRBD2 (6 bases each). Germline V gene lookup returns CDR1 SGHTA and CDR2 FQGNSA. The CDR3 is 12 amino acids. V lost 5 bases, J lost 9 bases, and 11 bases lay in between. In DNA form, the CDR3 reads TGTGCCAGCAGCCCCGGGGGCTTTGAGCAGTTCTTC. Translated, it gives CASSPGGFEQFF.

This clonotype was seen more than once but under ten times. The J gene is TRBJ2-2, the V gene TRBV6-2 or TRBV6-3, with D maybe TRBD2 (6 bases). Per the germline V gene, CDR1 is MNHEY and CDR2 is SVGEGT. The V end lost 8 bases, the J end lost 6 bases, and 16 bases lay between the germline ends. The CDR3 is 14 residues long. The CDR3 sequence: CASGDWGVSGELFF. CDR3 DNA sequence: TGTGCCAGCGGAGACTGGGGGGTGTCCGGGGAGCTGTTTTTT.

In its sample, this clonotype is medium-sized (0.01 to 0.1%). The chain joins TRBV29-1 to TRBJ2-3; the match to TRBD1 covers 8 bases. V lost 7 bases to trimming and J lost 6 bases; unmatched junction nucleotides: 12. The length of the CDR3 is 14 residues. Germline-derived CDR1 and CDR2 are SQVTM and ANQGSEA. The CDR3 spells CSGRDRLLMDTQYF. For the CDR3, the DNA is TGCAGCGGCCGGGACAGGTTACTTATGGATACGCAGTATTTT.

This clonotype is judged medium-sized (0.01 to 0.1%). This chain joins TRBV29-1 and TRBJ2-7; the D is unclear. Trimming removed 1 base at V and 3 bases at J, with 4 bases between. The CDR3 totals 11 residues. From germline, CDR1 is SQVTM and CDR2 ANQGSEA. This CDR3 is CSVEVVYEQYF. The CDR3 DNA reads as TGCAGCGTTGAAGTCGTCTACGAGCAGTACTTC.

DNA of the CDR3: TGCGCCAGCAGCCAAGAAAGATGGACAGGGATCACAGATACGCAGTATTTT. Translated: CASSQERWTGITDTQYF. The V and J genes are TRBV4-1 and TRBJ2-3; 8 bases fit TRBD1. The CDR3 is 17 residues long. The germline V gene has CDR1 MGHRA and CDR2 YSYEKL. The ends lost 0 bases at V and 2 bases at J; junction bases unmatched: 7.

By frequency in the sample, this clonotype is medium-sized. The chain joins TRBV6-2 or TRBV6-3 to TRBJ2-3; 7 bases agree with TRBD2. CDR3 length equals 15 residues. With V trimmed by 0 bases and J by 4 bases, 4 bases remained unmatched. Germline V gives CDR1 MNHEY, CDR2 SVGEGT. This CDR3 reads CASSYSAGGADTQYF. The CDR3 DNA reads as TGTGCCAGCAGTTACTCAGCTGGGGGGGCAGATACGCAGTATTTT.

By its share, this clonotype is medium-sized. The V gene is TRBV11-2, the J gene TRBJ2-3; TRBD1 agrees at 9 bases. The ends lost 2 bases at V and 2 bases at J; junction bases unmatched: 2. This CDR3 has 15 residues. The germline gives CDR1 SGHAT, CDR2 FQNNGV. This CDR3 reads CASSLRDRVTDTQYF. In DNA, the CDR3 is TGTGCCAGCAGCTTACGGGACAGGGTCACAGATACGCAGTATTTT.

This clonotype ranks as medium-sized (0.01 to 0.1%). The V call is TRBV20-1, the J call TRBJ1-1; D call uncertain. Germline lookup yields CDR1 DFQATT and CDR2 SNEGSKA (reference sequence). V dropped 2 bases and J dropped 8 bases, with 6 bases sitting between them. The CDR3 length is 10 residues. The CDR3 bases are TGCAGTGCTAGAAAAAGGGAAGCTTTCTTT. Amino acid sequence: CSARKREAFF.

This clonotype appeared many times. This chain connects TRBV11-3 to TRBJ2-3, with D maybe TRBD2 (5 bases). The V gene lost 6 bases and the J gene lost 7 bases, with 8 bases spanning the gap. This CDR3 region has 11 residues. The germline V gene encodes CDR1 SGHNT and CDR2 YENEEA. The CDR3 loop reads CASSRGYTQYF. In DNA form, the CDR3 reads TGTGCCAGCAGTCGCGGGTATACGCAGTATTTT.

This clonotype is labeled as medium-sized. The chain couples TRBV5-1 to TRBJ1-3, with a tentative D call TRBD1 (6 bases). Germline V gives CDR1 SGHRS, CDR2 YFSETQ. The CDR3 runs to 15 residues. Trimming took off 4 bases at V and 4 bases at J, with 15 bases between the two ends. CDR3 DNA: TGCGCCAGCAGCCCAGACGGACAGAAAGGAAACACCATATATTTT. Amino acid sequence: CASSPDGQKGNTIYF.

In its sample, this clonotype was seen many times. The gene calls are TRBV23-1 and TRBJ2-1; tentative D call: TRBD2 (5 bases). TRBV23-1 is an ORF, and what it does is uncertain. CDR3 length: 15 residues. V gave up 6 bases and J gave up 7 bases, with 19 bases separating them. The CDR3 spells CASSRLDFPGNEQFF. CDR3 in DNA: TGCGCCAGCAGCCGATTGGACTTCCCGGGGAATGAGCAGTTCTTC.

By share of the sample, this clonotype is medium-sized. CDR3 residues: CASSLTFGSGANVLTF. In DNA, the CDR3 is TGTGCCAGCAGTTTAACCTTTGGGTCTGGGGCCAACGTCCTGACTTTC. The V gene is TRBV28, the J gene TRBJ2-6; D gene unclear. V lost 2 bases and J 1 base, leaving 9 bases between the germline ends. This CDR3 spans 16 amino acids. The germline gives CDR1 MDHEN, CDR2 SYDVKM.

Only one count was recorded for this clonotype. One end of the junction does not line up with germline, which may come from a read error. V gene TRBV6-1 combines with J gene TRBJ2-1; TRBD2 is a possible D gene (6 bases). This CDR3 region has 15 residues. In germline, CDR1 is MNHNS, CDR2 SASEGT. CDR3: CVSSTWDSTYNEQFF. CDR3 nucleotides: TGTGTCAGCAGCACCTGGGACTCAACCTACAATGAGCAGTTCTTC.

This clonotype is termed medium-sized. The chain has TRBV5-1 and TRBJ2-1; a weak D match, TRBD1 (7 bases). Germline CDR1 SGHRS, CDR2 YFSETQ. This CDR3 spans 16 amino acids. Trimming left V 4 bases short and J 12 bases short, with 26 bases between. The CDR3 spells CASSPRGRDAPTGQFF. DNA of the CDR3: TGCGCCAGCAGCCCGAGGGGGCGGGACGCTCCAACCGGGCAGTTCTTC.

By its share, this clonotype is medium-sized. The V and J genes are TRBV7-6 and TRBJ1-5; TRBD1 matches 9 bases. The CDR3 extends over 15 amino acids. From germline, CDR1 is SGHVS and CDR2 FNYEAQ. V was clipped by 5 bases and J by 4 bases; unmatched bases: 6. The CDR3 reads CASSPGQGLNQPQHF. DNA for the CDR3: TGTGCCAGCAGCCCGGGACAGGGCCTTAATCAGCCCCAGCATTTT.

This clonotype rates as medium-sized. The chain couples TRBV30 to TRBJ1-4; 8 bases fit TRBD1. The CDR3 is 12 residues long. Germline CDR1 and CDR2: GTSNPN and SVGIG (reference sequence). J was trimmed by 7 bases and V by 5 bases; bases with no gene match: 3. Here the CDR3 reads CAWSGGFEKLFF. CDR3 nucleotides: TGTGCCTGGTCAGGGGGCTTTGAAAAACTGTTTTTT.

This clonotype is judged medium-sized (0.01 to 0.1%). The chain carries TRBV12-3 or TRBV12-4 and TRBJ2-3; D is ambiguous. CDR3 size: 12 residues. Trimming removed 5 bases from V and 5 bases from J, with 8 bases in between. Here the CDR3 DNA reads TGTGCCAGCAGTGCCTTGATAGATACGCAGTATTTT. Amino acid sequence: CASSALIDTQYF.

This clonotype is medium-sized within its sample. The rearrangement joins TRBV3-1 to TRBJ1-5, with D possibly TRBD1 on 6 matching bases. The CDR3 spans 12 residues. The germline gives CDR1 LGHDT, CDR2 YNNKEL (reference sequence). Trimming cost V 6 bases and J 7 bases, with 10 bases left between them. The CDR3 sequence: CASSTGPQPQHF. CDR3 DNA sequence: TGTGCCAGCAGTACAGGGCCCCAGCCCCAGCATTTT.

This clonotype ranks as medium-sized. This sequence joins TRBV7-8 and TRBJ2-1, with 7 bases aligning to TRBD2. The trim removed 5 bases at V and 0 bases at J, leaving 7 bases unmatched. From germline, CDR1 is SGHVS and CDR2 FQNEAQ. This CDR3 contains 16 residues. The CDR3: CASSPDGGSSYNEQFF. The DNA for the CDR3 is TGTGCCAGCAGCCCAGACGGGGGGAGCTCCTACAATGAGCAGTTCTTC.

This clonotype was detected only a few times. V and J are TRBV7-9 and TRBJ2-1; weak D call: TRBD2 (7 bases). The CDR3 runs 16 residues. Germline lookup yields CDR1 SEHNR and CDR2 FQNEAQ (reference sequence). Between the trimmed V and J ends, which lost 1 base and 4 bases, there was a span of 14 bases. The CDR3 loop reads CASSLGRGTTYNEQFF. CDR3 sequence (DNA): TGTGCCAGCAGCTTAGGGCGGGGGACAACTTACAATGAGCAGTTCTTC.

V is TRBV5-1 and J is TRBJ2-3; 9 bases align to TRBD2. The CDR3 sequence is 15 residues long. V lost 0 bases to trimming and J lost 4 bases; unmatched junction nucleotides: 3. Germline CDR1 SGHRS, CDR2 YFSETQ. The CDR3 loop is CASSLGAGGPDTQYF. The CDR3 bases are TGCGCCAGCAGCTTGGGGGCGGGAGGGCCAGATACGCAGTATTTT.

In this sample, this clonotype is medium-sized. The rearrangement uses TRBV5-4 and TRBJ1-1; D not resolved. The germline V gene encodes CDR1 SGHNT and CDR2 YYREEE (reference sequence). The V gene lost 4 bases and the J gene lost 1 base, with 8 bases spanning the gap. This CDR3 is built from 13 residues. The CDR3 sequence is CASSPAQNTEAFF. CDR3 sequence (DNA): TGTGCCAGCAGCCCAGCTCAGAACACTGAAGCTTTCTTT.

This chain uses TRBV12-3 or TRBV12-4 with TRBJ1-5, with TRBD1 matching over 9 bases. The CDR3 contains 16 residues. V trimming: 2 bases; J trimming: 0 bases; junction bases outside the gene matches: 2. CDR3 amino acids: CASSLRTGASNQPQHF. The CDR3 DNA reads TGTGCCAGCAGTTTACGGACAGGGGCTAGCAATCAGCCCCAGCATTTT.